This T cell receptor beta chain emerged from a study of long-term antiretroviral therapy in people with HIV. Regarding the study as a whole: Those clones which expanded before ART made up the dominant part of the repertoire at all time points.

As to this clone: The antigen remains unidentified.

Germline CDR1 and CDR2: ENHRY and SYGVKD. The CDR3 loop spans 13 amino acids. V lost 6 bases to trimming and J lost 1 base, with 9 bases between them. Survey-level immunoSEQ v3.0 assays were run. Here immunoSEQ multiplex PCR was the method, and the copy in TCRdb shows in-frame clones only, minus some. The sample gives 24,000 or so clones, 85% of which show up once; roughly a tenth is in the top ten. The sequence was obtained from a man aged 35 to 55 with HIV. This chain links TRBV10-3 with TRBJ1-1; a weak D match, TRBD1 (6 bases). Specimen: unsorted PBMCs, collected 2.3 years after starting antiretroviral therapy. The CDR3 spells CAIRVQGNTEAFF. As DNA, the CDR3 is TGTGCCATCAGAGTACAGGGGAACACTGAAGCTTTCTTT.